Each of the 32 T cell receptor beta chains below was sequenced from the same sample in a study of cytomegalovirus exposure and HLA in healthy donors listed by TCRdb under 2017. Libraries came from the immunoSEQ multiplex PCR assay. TCRdb carries this immuneACCESS record with in-frame sequences only. Its versions omit some clonotypes, under half of them owing to an unresolved V gene in the studies checked, with the rest unexplained. This sample holds about 170,000 clones; just under 90% were observed only once. The biggest ten clones account for just over 4% of the sample. The sequencing input was PBMCs. These receptors originate from a man between 18 and 29 years old in good health and CMV-seropositive.

The J gene is TRBJ2-7, the V gene TRBV4-2; 8 bases map to TRBD2. This CDR3 is 16 amino acids long. Germline V gene lookup returns CDR1 LGHNA and CDR2 YNFKEQ. V lost 0 bases and J lost 2; bases outside the gene matches: 6. This CDR3 is CASSQDWSGSPYEQYF. CDR3 sequence (DNA): TGTGCCAGCAGCCAAGATTGGAGCGGGAGTCCCTACGAGCAGTACTTC.

The chain couples TRBV6-5 to TRBJ1-5; D is perhaps TRBD1 (5 bases). This CDR3 contains 13 residues. Germline loops: CDR1 MNHEY, CDR2 SVGAGI. V was cut by 10 bases and J by 3 bases, with 13 bases left in between. The CDR3 coding sequence is TGTGCCACCCAGGGTTTACCCAATCAGCCCCAGCATTTT. It yields the protein CATQGLPNQPQHF.

This clone was found once. The chain is built from TRBV7-8 and TRBJ2-3, with TRBD2 matching over 12 bases. The CDR3 runs 19 residues. V was clipped by 5 bases and J by 1 base; unmatched bases: 13. Germline CDR1 and CDR2: SGHVS and FQNEAQ. The CDR3 loop is CASSPRTSGIFWGTDTQYF. CDR3 bases: TGTGCCAGCAGCCCGAGGACTAGCGGGATCTTTTGGGGCACAGATACGCAGTATTTT.

J is TRBJ1-2 and V is TRBV28; 8 positions agree with TRBD1. The CDR3 extends over 17 amino acids. V lost 6 bases and J lost 4; bases outside the gene matches: 16. Germline CDR1 reads MDHEN; CDR2 reads SYDVKM. CDR3 protein: CASRYPRGLAEGYGYTF. CDR3 nucleotide sequence: TGTGCCAGCAGATACCCCAGGGGGCTCGCCGAAGGCTATGGCTACACCTTC.

The chain employs TRBV5-1 and TRBJ2-2; 7 nucleotides align to TRBD1. Germline V gene data show CDR1 as SGHRS and CDR2 as YFSETQ. Losses at the gene ends were 4 bases for V and 7 bases for J; bases not matched to a gene: 7. The CDR3 sequence is 14 residues long. The CDR3 loop reads CASSTRQGGGELFF. The DNA of the CDR3 is TGCGCCAGCAGCACAAGACAGGGTGGCGGGGAGCTGTTTTTT.

This chain connects TRBV4-2 to TRBJ2-7; TRBD2 agrees at 13 bases. J gave up 0 bases and V 0 bases, and 11 bases lay outside the gene matches. Germline V gives CDR1 LGHNA, CDR2 YNFKEQ. The CDR3 length is 20 residues. The CDR3, as DNA: TGTGCCAGCAGCCAAGAACTCGGGACTAGCGGGATGACGACCTCCTACGAGCAGTACTTC. Encoded protein: CASSQELGTSGMTTSYEQYF.

The gene calls are TRBV5-1 and TRBJ2-1; 13 nucleotides line up with TRBD2. CDR3 size: 17 residues. From germline, CDR1 is SGHRS and CDR2 YFSETQ. Trimming cost V 4 bases and J 7 bases; bases outside gene matches: 11. CDR3 amino acids: CASSPPLLAGGPNEQFF. The CDR3 nucleotides are TGCGCCAGCAGCCCTCCTTTACTAGCGGGAGGGCCGAATGAGCAGTTCTTC.

About this clone itself: The sample carries other DNA sequences with the same CDR3. CDR3 region: CASSLQGGNTEAFF. The DNA for the CDR3 is TGTGCCAGCAGCTTACAGGGGGGGAACACTGAAGCTTTCTTT. This chain uses TRBV28 with TRBJ1-1; 8 bases map to TRBD1. CDR1 and CDR2 from the germline V gene are MDHEN and SYDVKM. The CDR3 is 14 amino acids. Trimming took 6 bases from V and 1 from J; bases not matched to a gene: 4.

The chain links TRBV13 to TRBJ2-2; 9 bases are shared with TRBD1. The trim removed 4 bases at V and 5 bases at J, leaving 5 bases unmatched. CDR1 and CDR2 from the germline V gene are PRHDT and FYEKMQ (reference sequence). This CDR3 contains 15 residues. CDR3 coding DNA: TGTGCCAGCAGCTCGGGACAGGGAAGGACCGGGGAGCTGTTTTTT. Translating it yields CASSSGQGRTGELFF. Full variable domain (remainder filled in from reference TRBV13 and TRBJ2-2): AAGVIQSPRHLIKEKRETATLKCYPIPRHDTVYWYQQGPGQDPQFLISFYEKMQSDKGSIPDRFSAQQFSDYHSELNMSSLELGDSALYFCASSSGQGRTGELFFGEGSRLTVL.

The chain recombines TRBV9 with TRBJ2-3, with D tentatively TRBD2 (6 bases). CDR3 length: 15 residues. V gave up 4 bases and J gave up 6 bases, with 18 bases separating them. The V gene's germline CDR1 is SGDLS and CDR2 YYNGEE. CDR3 loop: CASSPQDGSWDTQYF. The CDR3 DNA follows: TGTGCCAGCAGCCCCCAAGACGGGAGTTGGGATACGCAGTATTTT.

V usage is TRBV9 and J usage is TRBJ2-4; TRBD2 matches 7 bases. Germline V lookup: CDR1 SGDLS, CDR2 YYNGEE. CDR3 length: 14 residues. Trimming removed 3 bases from V and 2 bases from J; junction bases left unmatched: 2. CDR3 bases: TGTGCCAGCAGCGGGGGGGGACCCAAAAACATTCAGTACTTC. This encodes CASSGGGPKNIQYF.

CDR3 sequence reads: CASSEHGRILATNEKLFF. The CDR3 region has the DNA TGCGCCAGCAGTGAACATGGGCGTATTCTCGCAACTAATGAAAAACTGTTTTTT. This rearrangement joins TRBV5-1 to TRBJ1-4; D is undetermined. Germline V lookup: CDR1 SGHRS, CDR2 YFSETQ. V lost 5 bases and J lost 0, with 20 bases in between. This CDR3 is built from 18 residues.

J is TRBJ1-1 and V is TRBV7-9, with 11 bases lining up with TRBD1. The V segment lost 2 bases and the J segment 4 bases; nucleotides outside the gene matches: 9. The length of the CDR3 is 17 residues. Germline CDR1 SEHNR, CDR2 FQNEAQ (reference sequence). Here the CDR3 DNA reads TGTGCCAGCAGCTTAACCCTGGACAGGGGGCTGAGCACTGAAGCTTTCTTT. This codes for CASSLTLDRGLSTEAFF.

The chain uses TRBV18 and TRBJ2-2, with 11 bases lining up with TRBD1. The V gene's germline CDR1 is KGHSH and CDR2 LQKENI. This CDR3 has 16 residues. V was pared by 3 bases and J by 6 bases, with 6 bases of the junction left unmatched. As DNA, the CDR3 is TGTGCCAGCTCACCGTGGGACAGGGGGACACCCGGGGAGCTGTTTTTT. It codes for CASSPWDRGTPGELFF.

This clone came up a few times. Sequence at one end of the junction differs from germline and may be a read error. V and J are TRBV7-7 and TRBJ2-7; maybe TRBD2 (6 bases). The CDR3 runs 14 residues. CDR1 SSHAT and CDR2 FNYEAQ come from the germline V gene (reference sequence). Written as DNA, the CDR3 is TGTGCTAGCAGTCCCGGGACTGGCTCCTACGAGCAGTACTTC. Residues: CASSPGTGSYEQYF.

The V call is TRBV2, the J call TRBJ2-1, with 7 positions matching TRBD2. J was trimmed by 6 bases and V by 4 bases; bases with no gene match: 12. This CDR3 has 16 amino acids. Germline CDR1 is SNHLY and CDR2 is FYNNEI. The CDR3 region is CASSVEGGPTSNEQFF. As DNA, the CDR3 is TGTGCCAGCAGTGTCGAGGGAGGGCCGACGAGCAATGAGCAGTTCTTC.

The V call is TRBV6-6, the J call TRBJ2-1, with TRBD1 as a possible D gene (6 bases). V was trimmed by 5 bases and J by 1 base, leaving 12 bases between them. The germline V gene has CDR1 MNHNY and CDR2 SVGAGI (reference sequence). The CDR3 contains 15 residues. CDR3 loop: CASSPGTLSYNEQFF. CDR3 bases: TGTGCCAGCAGTCCCGGGACACTATCCTACAATGAGCAGTTCTTC.

The J gene is TRBJ2-1, the V gene TRBV2; TRBD1 matches at 11 bases. The ends lost 6 bases at V and 8 bases at J; junction bases unmatched: 9. This CDR3 has 15 amino acids. Germline V lookup: CDR1 SNHLY, CDR2 FYNNEI. The CDR3 sequence is CASRPDRGRIYEQFF. In nucleotides, the CDR3 is TGTGCCAGCAGACCGGACAGGGGGCGAATCTATGAGCAGTTCTTC.

J is TRBJ2-1 and V is TRBV6-1, with TRBD2 matching over 7 bases. V lost 8 bases, J lost 1 base, and 8 bases stayed unmatched. The CDR3 spans 15 residues. The germline V gene encodes CDR1 MNHNS and CDR2 SASEGT. CDR3 sequence (DNA): TGTGCCAGCTCCGAGCGGGAATGGTCCTACAATGAGCAGTTCTTC. It specifies CASSEREWSYNEQFF.

This chain joins TRBV11-2 and TRBJ2-3; TRBD2 matches 8 bases. This CDR3 is built from 16 residues. J lost 5 bases, V lost 1 base, and 8 bases had no gene match. The germline gives CDR1 SGHAT, CDR2 FQNNGV. CDR3 nucleotides: TGTGCCAGCAGCTTAGGGGCGGGAGGCGTTGGAGATACGCAGTATTTT. Translation: CASSLGAGGVGDTQYF.

This clone was observed a handful of times. The chain joins TRBV7-3 to TRBJ2-3; 7 nucleotides agree with TRBD2. This CDR3 region has 13 residues. Germline V gene sequence: CDR1 SGHTA, CDR2 FQGTGA. The ends lost 1 base at V and 6 bases at J; junction bases unmatched: 1. CDR3 bases: TGTGCCAGCAGCTTAATTAGCGGGGATACGCAGTATTTT. It encodes CASSLISGDTQYF.

This chain links TRBV2 with TRBJ2-3; 7 bases fit TRBD1. The CDR3 contains 15 residues. CDR1 is SNHLY, CDR2 FYNNEI, per germline. V shed 2 bases, J shed 3 bases, and the junction held 5 bases outside the gene matches. The CDR3 reads CASSERGGGTDTQYF. In nucleotides, the CDR3 is TGTGCCAGCAGTGAACGAGGGGGCGGAACAGATACGCAGTATTTT.

J is TRBJ2-7 and V is TRBV13; TRBD1 matches 8 bases. Germline lookup yields CDR1 PRHDT and CDR2 FYEKMQ (reference sequence). Germline trimming cut 5 bases from V and 0 bases from J; bases unmatched to any gene: 9. CDR3 length equals 16 residues. The CDR3 region has the DNA TGTGCCAGCAGCACAGACCGGGACAGGAGCTCCTACGAGCAGTACTTC. Translated: CASSTDRDRSSYEQYF.

This chain connects TRBV10-2 to TRBJ2-5; 7 nucleotides agree with TRBD2. Germline CDR1 WSHSY, CDR2 SAAADI. The CDR3 has 13 amino acids. The V and J ends lost 6 bases and 3 bases, in that order; junction bases with no gene match: 4. CDR3 sequence: CASSWTREETQYF. The CDR3, as DNA: TGCGCCAGCAGCTGGACTAGGGAAGAGACCCAGTACTTC.

The CDR3 nucleotides are TGTGCCAGCCAAGAAGGTCTAGTGGGCACTGAAGCTTTCTTT. This sequence encodes CASQEGLVGTEAFF. The rearrangement joins TRBV27 to TRBJ1-1; D remains unclear. The germline CDR1 and CDR2 sequences are MNHEY and SMNVEV (reference sequence). Trimming pared 8 bases from V and 4 bases from J, leaving 17 bases between. The CDR3 totals 14 residues.

For the CDR3, the DNA is TGCAGCGTGAAGCGGGACCAAACAGATACGCAGTATTTT. Encoded protein: CSVKRDQTDTQYF. The V and J genes are TRBV29-1 and TRBJ2-3; TRBD2 aligns across 7 bases. The CDR3 spans 13 residues. V dropped 6 bases and J dropped 3; count of bases not matched to a gene: 6. Germline CDR1 and CDR2: SQVTM and ANQGSEA.

The rearrangement uses TRBV5-1 and TRBJ2-7; D is perhaps TRBD1 (5 bases). Trimming left V 0 bases short and J 0 bases short, with 10 bases between. This CDR3 region has 15 residues. The germline V gene encodes CDR1 SGHRS and CDR2 YFSETQ. The CDR3 nucleotides are TGCGCCAGCAGCTTGGTAGGGGCGGTCTCCTACGAGCAGTACTTC. It encodes CASSLVGAVSYEQYF. The full variable domain, rest sourced from reference TRBV5-1 and TRBJ2-7, is KAGVTQTPRYLIKTRGQQVTLSCSPISGHRSVSWYQQTPGQGLQFLFEYFSETQRNKGNFPGRFSGRQFSNSRSEMNVSTLELGDSALYLCASSLVGAVSYEQYFGPGTRLTVT.

This clone was detected only a few times. This chain joins TRBV2 and TRBJ2-2, with TRBD1 as a possible D gene (6 bases). The germline V gene has CDR1 SNHLY and CDR2 FYNNEI. This CDR3 is built from 13 residues. Trimming took 7 bases from V and 4 from J, leaving 10 bases between them. The CDR3 coding sequence is TGTGCCAGCACCATACAGGGCACCGGGGAGCTGTTTTTT. It yields the protein CASTIQGTGELFF.

Note on this clone: Germline and junction disagree at one end, which may indicate a read error. The J gene is TRBJ2-7, the V gene TRBV7-7; 11 nucleotides align to TRBD1. Germline CDR1 is SSHAT and CDR2 is FNYEAQ (reference sequence). This CDR3 is built from 15 residues. The CDR3 protein is CASSLGTGGAFEQYF. The CDR3 nucleotides are TGTGCTAGCAGCTTAGGGACAGGGGGGGCGTTCGAGCAGTACTTC.

This rearrangement joins TRBV11-2 to TRBJ2-1; 8 bases map to TRBD2. Germline V lookup: CDR1 SGHAT, CDR2 FQNNGV. This CDR3 is 17 amino acids long. Losses at the gene ends were 0 bases for V and 4 bases for J; bases not matched to a gene: 8. CDR3 in DNA: TGTGCCAGCAGCTTAGACTACTTCAGCGGGAGTTACAATGAGCAGTTCTTC. Amino acid sequence: CASSLDYFSGSYNEQFF.

In its sample, this clone was seen a few times. The V and J genes are TRBV12-5 and TRBJ1-1; tentatively, D is TRBD1 (5 bases). The CDR3 has 12 amino acids. The germline CDR1 and CDR2 sequences are LGHNT and FRNRAP. Trimming took off 3 bases at V and 5 bases at J, with 7 bases between the two ends. CDR3 nucleotide sequence: TGTGCTAGTGGTTTAGGGGTGACTGAAGCTTTCTTT. Protein sequence: CASGLGVTEAFF.

The J gene is TRBJ1-2, the V gene TRBV11-2; maybe TRBD1 (5 bases). This CDR3 is 14 amino acids long. Germline V gives CDR1 SGHAT, CDR2 FQNNGV. V gave up 0 bases and J gave up 3 bases, with 8 bases separating them. The DNA of the CDR3 is TGTGCCAGCAGCTTAGATCTGGGGCACTATGGCTACACCTTC. Translation: CASSLDLGHYGYTF.